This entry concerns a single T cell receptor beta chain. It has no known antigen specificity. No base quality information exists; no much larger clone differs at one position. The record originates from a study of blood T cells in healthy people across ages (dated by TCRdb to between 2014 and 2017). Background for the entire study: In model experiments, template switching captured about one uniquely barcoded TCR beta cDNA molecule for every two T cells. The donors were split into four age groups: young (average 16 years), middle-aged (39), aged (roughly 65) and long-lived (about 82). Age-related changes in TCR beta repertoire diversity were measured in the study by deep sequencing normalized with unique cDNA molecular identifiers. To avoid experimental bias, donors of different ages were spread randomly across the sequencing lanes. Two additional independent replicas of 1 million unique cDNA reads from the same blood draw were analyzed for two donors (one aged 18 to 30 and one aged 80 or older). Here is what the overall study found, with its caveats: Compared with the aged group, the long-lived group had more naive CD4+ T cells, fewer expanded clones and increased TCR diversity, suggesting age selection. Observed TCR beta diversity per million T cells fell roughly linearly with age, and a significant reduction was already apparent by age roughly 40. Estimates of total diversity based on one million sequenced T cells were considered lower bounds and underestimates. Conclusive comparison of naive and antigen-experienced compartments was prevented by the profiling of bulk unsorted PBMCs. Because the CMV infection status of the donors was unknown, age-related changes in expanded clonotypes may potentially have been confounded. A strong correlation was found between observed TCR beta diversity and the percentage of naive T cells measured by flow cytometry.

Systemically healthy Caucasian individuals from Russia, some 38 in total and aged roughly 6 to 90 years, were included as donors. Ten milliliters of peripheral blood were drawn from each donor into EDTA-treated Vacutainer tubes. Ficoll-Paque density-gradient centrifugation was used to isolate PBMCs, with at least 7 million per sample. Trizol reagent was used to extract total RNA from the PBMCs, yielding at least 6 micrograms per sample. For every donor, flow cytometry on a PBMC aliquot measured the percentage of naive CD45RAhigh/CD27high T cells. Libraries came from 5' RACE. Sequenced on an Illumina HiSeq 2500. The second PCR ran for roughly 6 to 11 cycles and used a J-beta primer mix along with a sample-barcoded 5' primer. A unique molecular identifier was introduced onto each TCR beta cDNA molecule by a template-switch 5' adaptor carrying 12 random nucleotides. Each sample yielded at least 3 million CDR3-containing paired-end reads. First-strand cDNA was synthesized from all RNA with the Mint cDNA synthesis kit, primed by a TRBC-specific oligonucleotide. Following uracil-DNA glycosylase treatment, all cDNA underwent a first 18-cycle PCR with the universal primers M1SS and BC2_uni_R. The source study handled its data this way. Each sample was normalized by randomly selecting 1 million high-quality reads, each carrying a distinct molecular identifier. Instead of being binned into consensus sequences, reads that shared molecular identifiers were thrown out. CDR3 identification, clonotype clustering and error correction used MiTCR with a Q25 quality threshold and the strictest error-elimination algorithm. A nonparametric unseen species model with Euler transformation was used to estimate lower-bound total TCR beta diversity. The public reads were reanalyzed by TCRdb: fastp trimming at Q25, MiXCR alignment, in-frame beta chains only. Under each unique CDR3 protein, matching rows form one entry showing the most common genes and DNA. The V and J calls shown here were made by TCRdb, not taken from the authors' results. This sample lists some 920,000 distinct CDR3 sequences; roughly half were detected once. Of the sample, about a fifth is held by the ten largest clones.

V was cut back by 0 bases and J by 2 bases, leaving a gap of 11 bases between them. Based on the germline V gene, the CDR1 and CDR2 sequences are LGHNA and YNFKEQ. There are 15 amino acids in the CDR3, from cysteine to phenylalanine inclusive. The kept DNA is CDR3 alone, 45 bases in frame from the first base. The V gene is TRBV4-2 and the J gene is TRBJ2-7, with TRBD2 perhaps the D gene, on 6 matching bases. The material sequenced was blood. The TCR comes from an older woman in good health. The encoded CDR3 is CASSQDPGGAYEQYF. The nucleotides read TGTGCCAGCAGCCAAGATCCCGGGGGAGCCTACGAGCAGTACTTC.